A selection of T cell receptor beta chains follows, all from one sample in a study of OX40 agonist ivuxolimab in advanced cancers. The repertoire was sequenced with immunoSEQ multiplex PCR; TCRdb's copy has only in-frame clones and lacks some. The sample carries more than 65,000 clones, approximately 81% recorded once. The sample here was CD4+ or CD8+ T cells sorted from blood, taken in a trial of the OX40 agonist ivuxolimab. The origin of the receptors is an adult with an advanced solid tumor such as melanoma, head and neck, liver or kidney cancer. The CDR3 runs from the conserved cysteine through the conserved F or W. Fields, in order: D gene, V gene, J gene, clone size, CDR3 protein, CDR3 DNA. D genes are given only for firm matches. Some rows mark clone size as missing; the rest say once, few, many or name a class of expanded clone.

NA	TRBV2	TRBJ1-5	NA	CASSAEGNQPQHF	TGTGCCAGCAGTGCGGAGGGCAATCAGCCCCAGCATTTT
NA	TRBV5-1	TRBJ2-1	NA	CASSLAQAAQNEQFF	TGCGCCAGCAGCTTGGCACAGGCGGCACAGAATGAGCAGTTCTTC
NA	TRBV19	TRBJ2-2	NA	CASSLGGTGELFF	TGTGCCAGTAGTTTGGGAGGCACCGGGGAGCTGTTTTTT
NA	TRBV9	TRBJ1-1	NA	CASSVDEGGYTEAFF	TGTGCCAGCAGCGTAGATGAGGGTGGGTACACTGAAGCTTTCTTT
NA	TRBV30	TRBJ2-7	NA	CAWRLGRYEQYF	TGTGCCTGGAGGTTGGGACGTTACGAGCAGTACTTC
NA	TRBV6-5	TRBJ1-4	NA	CASSYSTKEKLFF	TGTGCCAGCAGTTACTCGACCAAAGAAAAACTGTTTTTT
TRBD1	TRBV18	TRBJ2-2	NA	CASSLGQGAGELFF	TGTGCCAGCTCACTAGGACAGGGGGCCGGGGAGCTGTTTTTT
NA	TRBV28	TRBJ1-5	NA	CASTVNLSNQPQHF	TGTGCCAGCACGGTGAATCTTAGCAATCAGCCCCAGCATTTT
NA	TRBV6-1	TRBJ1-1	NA	CASSDRDSRRNTEAFF	TGTGCCAGCAGTGATCGGGACTCTAGGAGGAACACTGAAGCTTTCTTT
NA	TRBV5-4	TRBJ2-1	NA	CASSSPNQGNEQFF	TGTGCCAGCAGCAGTCCTAACCAGGGAAATGAGCAGTTCTTC
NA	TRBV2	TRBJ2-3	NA	CASSRTADTQYF	TGTGCCAGCAGCAGAACAGCAGATACGCAGTATTTT
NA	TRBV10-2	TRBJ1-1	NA	CASSEVGRYDEAFF	TGCGCCAGCAGTGAGGTCGGTAGATATGATGAAGCTTTCTTT
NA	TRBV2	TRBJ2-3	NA	CASSVVTSTDTQYF	TGTGCCAGCAGTGTTGTTACTAGCACAGATACGCAGTATTTT
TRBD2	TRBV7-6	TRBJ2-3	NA	CASSLGGGRTDTQYF	TGTGCCAGCAGCCTCGGCGGCGGGAGGACAGATACGCAGTATTTT
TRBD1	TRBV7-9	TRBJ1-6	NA	CASSRGQELYNSPLHF	TGTGCCAGCAGCCGTGGACAGGAGCTTTATAATTCACCCCTCCACTTT
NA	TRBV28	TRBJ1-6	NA	CASSSPSTGSGSPLHF	TGTGCCAGCAGTTCCCCCTCGACAGGTTCCGGTTCACCCCTCCACTTT
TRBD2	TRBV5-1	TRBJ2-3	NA	CASSLGTSGLADTQYF	TGCGCCAGCAGCTTGGGGACTAGCGGGTTAGCGGATACGCAGTATTTT
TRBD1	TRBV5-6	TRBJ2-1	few	CASSFGITGGGPEQFF	TGTGCCAGCAGCTTTGGTATAACAGGGGGTGGGCCTGAGCAGTTCTTC
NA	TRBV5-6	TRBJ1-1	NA	CASSSDLGGRGAEAFF	TGTGCCAGCAGCTCGGATCTCGGGGGTCGAGGGGCTGAAGCTTTCTTT
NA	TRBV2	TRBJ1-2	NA	CASTGARGYTF	TGTGCCAGCACAGGGGCACGTGGCTACACCTTC
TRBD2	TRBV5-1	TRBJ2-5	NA	CASSSGLAEYQETQYF	TGCGCCAGCAGCTCAGGACTAGCGGAGTACCAAGAGACCCAGTACTTC
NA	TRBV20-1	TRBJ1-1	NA	CSAGGALF	TGCAGTGCTGGGGGAGCCCTCTTT
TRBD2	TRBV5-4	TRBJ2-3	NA	CASSQGLAGGGGTQYF	TGTGCCAGCAGCCAGGGGCTAGCGGGGGGCGGCGGTACGCAGTATTTT
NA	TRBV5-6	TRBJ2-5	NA	CASSPTRGYQETQYF	TGTGCCAGCAGCCCGACGAGGGGGTACCAAGAGACCCAGTACTTC
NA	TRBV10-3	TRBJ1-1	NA	CAISEEKKLNTEAFF	TGTGCCATCAGTGAGGAAAAGAAACTGAACACTGAAGCTTTCTTT
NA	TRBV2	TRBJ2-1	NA	CAVDLENSYNEQFF	TGTGCCGTAGACCTTGAGAACTCCTACAATGAGCAGTTCTTC
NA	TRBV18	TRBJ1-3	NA	CASSPDSLSSGNTIYF	TGTGCCAGCTCTCCCGACAGTCTTAGCTCTGGAAACACCATATATTTT
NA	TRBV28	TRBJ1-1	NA	CASSLAERRAFF	TGTGCCAGCAGTTTAGCCGAAAGGCGGGCTTTCTTT
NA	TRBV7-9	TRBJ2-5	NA	CASSLRFGQGVETQYF	TGTGCCAGCAGCCTGAGATTTGGCCAAGGGGTAGAGACCCAGTACTTC
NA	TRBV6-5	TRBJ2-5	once	CASSRDWRETQYF	TGTGCCAGCAGTCGGGACTGGCGAGAGACCCAGTACTTC
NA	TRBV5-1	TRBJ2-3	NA	CASSLEGGPRTDTQYF	TGCGCCAGCAGCTTGGAGGGGGGGCCACGCACAGATACGCAGTATTTT
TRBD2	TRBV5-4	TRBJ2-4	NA	CASSTRTSQSKNIQYF	TGTGCCAGCAGCACCCGGACTAGTCAGTCCAAAAACATTCAGTACTTC
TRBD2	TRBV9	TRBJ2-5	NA	CASSVGLAGGLIETQYF	TGTGCCAGCAGCGTAGGACTAGCGGGGGGTTTAATCGAGACCCAGTACTTC
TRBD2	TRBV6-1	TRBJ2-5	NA	CASSSGGAQETQYF	TGTGCCAGCAGTAGCGGGGGGGCACAAGAGACCCAGTACTTC
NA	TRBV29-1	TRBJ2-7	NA	CSVYSLGNEQYF	TGCAGCGTTTACAGCCTAGGCAACGAGCAGTACTTC
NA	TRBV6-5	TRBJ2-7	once	CASSTRGEAYEQYF	TGTGCCAGCAGTACTAGGGGGGAGGCCTACGAGCAGTACTTC
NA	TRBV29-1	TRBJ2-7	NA	CSARASAYEQYF	TGCAGCGCTCGCGCCAGCGCGTACGAGCAGTACTTC
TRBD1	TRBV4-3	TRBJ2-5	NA	CASSQELPGTGGQTQYF	TGCGCCAGCAGCCAAGAGCTGCCCGGGACAGGGGGCCAGACCCAGTACTTC
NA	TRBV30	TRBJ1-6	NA	CAWSVGEKLSPLHF	TGTGCCTGGAGTGTCGGGGAGAAACTTTCACCCCTCCACTTT
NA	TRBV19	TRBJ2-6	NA	CASSIDSLGGANVLTF	TGTGCCAGTAGTATAGATAGTTTGGGTGGGGCCAACGTCCTGACTTTC
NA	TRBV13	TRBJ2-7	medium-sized	CASSLGGDSYEQYF	TGTGCCAGCAGCTTAGGAGGGGATTCCTACGAGCAGTACTTC
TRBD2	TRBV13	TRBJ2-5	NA	CASSSLAAQETQYF	TGTGCCAGCAGCTCCCTAGCGGCCCAAGAGACCCAGTACTTC
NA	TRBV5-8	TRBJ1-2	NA	CASSPYDSYYGYTF	TGTGCCAGCAGCCCTTACGACAGTTACTATGGCTACACCTTC
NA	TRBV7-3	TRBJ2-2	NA	CASSPSGAVNTGELFF	TGTGCCAGCAGCCCCTCCGGGGCGGTTAACACCGGGGAGCTGTTTTTT
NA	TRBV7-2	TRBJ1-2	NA	CASSRTSSYGYTF	TGTGCCAGCAGCCGGACATCTAGCTATGGCTACACCTTC
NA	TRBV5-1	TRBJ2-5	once	CASSHDTGETQYF	TGCGCCAGCAGTCACGACACCGGGGAGACCCAGTACTTC
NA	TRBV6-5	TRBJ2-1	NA	CASVLYNEQFF	TGTGCCAGCGTTCTCTACAATGAGCAGTTCTTC
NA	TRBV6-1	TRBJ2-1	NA	CASREGSISGEQFF	TGTGCCAGCAGGGAGGGGTCAATTTCAGGGGAGCAGTTCTTC
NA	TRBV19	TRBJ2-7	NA	CASSIKISYEQYF	TGTGCCAGTAGTATTAAAATCTCCTACGAGCAGTACTTC
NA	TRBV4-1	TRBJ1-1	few	CASSAQDMGFSTKEAFF	TGCGCCAGCAGCGCTCAAGATATGGGTTTTTCTACTAAAGAAGCTTTCTTT
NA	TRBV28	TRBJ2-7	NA	CASSAMVYEQYF	TGTGCCAGCAGCGCGATGGTCTACGAGCAGTACTTC
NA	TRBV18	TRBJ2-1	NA	CASSPDPPLYNEQFF	TGTGCCAGCTCACCAGACCCACCACTCTACAATGAGCAGTTCTTC
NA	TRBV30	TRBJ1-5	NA	CAWSVKGGGQPQHF	TGTGCCTGGAGTGTAAAAGGGGGGGGTCAGCCCCAGCATTTT
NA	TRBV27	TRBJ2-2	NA	CASSLRGGTGNTGELFF	TGTGCCAGCAGTTTAAGGGGGGGGACTGGGAACACCGGGGAGCTGTTTTTT
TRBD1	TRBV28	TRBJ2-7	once	CASSLLGQLHF	TGTGCCAGCAGTTTACTGGGACAGCTGCACTTC
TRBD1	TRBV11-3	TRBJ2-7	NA	CASSLDRDRGSYEQYF	TGTGCCAGCAGCTTAGACCGGGACAGGGGCTCCTACGAGCAGTACTTC
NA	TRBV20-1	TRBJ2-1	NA	CSARDNEQFF	TGCAGTGCTAGAGACAATGAGCAGTTCTTC
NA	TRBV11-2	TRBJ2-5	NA	CASSSQWNGGSETQYF	TGTGCCAGCAGCTCCCAATGGAACGGGGGCAGTGAGACCCAGTACTTC
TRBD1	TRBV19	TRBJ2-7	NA	CASSSQTGVYEQYF	TGTGCCAGTAGTTCCCAGACAGGGGTCTACGAGCAGTACTTC
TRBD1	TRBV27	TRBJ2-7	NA	CASSNRGLGAYEQYF	TGTGCCAGCAGCAACAGGGGCCTCGGGGCCTACGAGCAGTACTTC